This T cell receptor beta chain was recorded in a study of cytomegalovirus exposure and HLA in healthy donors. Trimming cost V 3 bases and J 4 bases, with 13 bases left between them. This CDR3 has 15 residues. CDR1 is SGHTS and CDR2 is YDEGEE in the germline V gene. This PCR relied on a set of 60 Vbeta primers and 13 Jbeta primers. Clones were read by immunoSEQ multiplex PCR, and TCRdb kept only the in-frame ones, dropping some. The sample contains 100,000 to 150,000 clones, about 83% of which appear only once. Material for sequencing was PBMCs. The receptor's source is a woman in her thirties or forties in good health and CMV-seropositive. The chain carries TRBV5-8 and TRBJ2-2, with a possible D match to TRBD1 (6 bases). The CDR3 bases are TGTGCCAGCAGCTCAACAGGGTTGGGCACCGGGGAGCTGTTTTTT. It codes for CASSSTGLGTGELFF.